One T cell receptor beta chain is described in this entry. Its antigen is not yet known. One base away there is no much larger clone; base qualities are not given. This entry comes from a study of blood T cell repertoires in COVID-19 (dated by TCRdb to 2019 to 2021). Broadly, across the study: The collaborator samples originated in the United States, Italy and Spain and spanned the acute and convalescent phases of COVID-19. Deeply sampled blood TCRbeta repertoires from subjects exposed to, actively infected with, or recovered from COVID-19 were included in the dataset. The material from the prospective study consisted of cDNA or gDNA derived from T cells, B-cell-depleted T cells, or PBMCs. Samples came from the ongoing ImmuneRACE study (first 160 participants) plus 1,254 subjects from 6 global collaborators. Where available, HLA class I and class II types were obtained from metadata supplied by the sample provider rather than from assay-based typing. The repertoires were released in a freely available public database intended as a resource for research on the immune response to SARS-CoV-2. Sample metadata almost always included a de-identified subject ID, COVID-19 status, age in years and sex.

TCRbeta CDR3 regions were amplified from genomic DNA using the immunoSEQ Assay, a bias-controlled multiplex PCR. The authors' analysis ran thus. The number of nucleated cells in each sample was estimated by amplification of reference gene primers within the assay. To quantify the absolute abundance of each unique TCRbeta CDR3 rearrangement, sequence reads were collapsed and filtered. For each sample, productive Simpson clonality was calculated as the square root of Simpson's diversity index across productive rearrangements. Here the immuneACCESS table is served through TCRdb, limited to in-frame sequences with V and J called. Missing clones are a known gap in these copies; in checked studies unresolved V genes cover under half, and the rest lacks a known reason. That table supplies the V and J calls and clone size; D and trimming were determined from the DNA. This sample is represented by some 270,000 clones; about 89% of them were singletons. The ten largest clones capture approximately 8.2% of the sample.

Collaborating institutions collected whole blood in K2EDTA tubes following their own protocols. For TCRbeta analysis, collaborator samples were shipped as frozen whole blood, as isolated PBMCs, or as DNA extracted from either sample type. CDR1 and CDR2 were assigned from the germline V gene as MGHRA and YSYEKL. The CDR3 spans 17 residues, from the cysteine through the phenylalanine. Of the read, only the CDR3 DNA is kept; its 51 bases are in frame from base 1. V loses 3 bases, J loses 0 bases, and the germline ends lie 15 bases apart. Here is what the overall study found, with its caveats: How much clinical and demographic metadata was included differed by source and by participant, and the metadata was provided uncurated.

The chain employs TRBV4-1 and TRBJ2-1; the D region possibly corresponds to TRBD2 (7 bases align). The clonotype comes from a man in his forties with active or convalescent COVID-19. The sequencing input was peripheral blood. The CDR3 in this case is CASSQKAGASSYNEQFF. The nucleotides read TGCGCCAGCAGCCAGAAGGCGGGGGCGAGCTCCTACAATGAGCAGTTCTTC.